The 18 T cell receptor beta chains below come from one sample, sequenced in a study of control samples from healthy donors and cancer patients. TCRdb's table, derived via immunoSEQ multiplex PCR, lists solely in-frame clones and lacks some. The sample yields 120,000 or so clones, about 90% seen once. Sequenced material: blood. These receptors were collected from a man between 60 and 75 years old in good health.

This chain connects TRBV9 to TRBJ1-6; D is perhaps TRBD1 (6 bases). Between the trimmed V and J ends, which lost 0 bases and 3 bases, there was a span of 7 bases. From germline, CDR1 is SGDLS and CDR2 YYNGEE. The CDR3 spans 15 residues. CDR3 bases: TGTGCCAGCAGCGTAGGGACAGACTATAATTCACCCCTCCACTTT. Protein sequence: CASSVGTDYNSPLHF.

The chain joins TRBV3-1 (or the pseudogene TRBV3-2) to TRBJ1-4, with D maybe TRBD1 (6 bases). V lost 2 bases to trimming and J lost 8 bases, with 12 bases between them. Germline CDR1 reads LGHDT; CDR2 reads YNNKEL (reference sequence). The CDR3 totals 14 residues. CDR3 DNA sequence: TGTGCCAGCAGCCAACGGGGGGCCGGGGAAAAACTGTTTTTT. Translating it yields CASSQRGAGEKLFF.

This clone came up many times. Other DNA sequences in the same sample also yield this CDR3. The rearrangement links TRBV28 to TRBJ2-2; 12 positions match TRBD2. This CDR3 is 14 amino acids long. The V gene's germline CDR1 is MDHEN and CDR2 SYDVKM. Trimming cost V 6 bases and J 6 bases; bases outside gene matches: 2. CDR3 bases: TGTGCCAGCAGGACTAGCGGGGGATCCGGGGAGCTGTTTTTT. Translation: CASRTSGGSGELFF.

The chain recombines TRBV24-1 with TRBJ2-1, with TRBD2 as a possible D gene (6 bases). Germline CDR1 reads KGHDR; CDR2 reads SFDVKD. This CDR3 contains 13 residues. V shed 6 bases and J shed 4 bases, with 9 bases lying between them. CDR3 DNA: TGTGCCACCAGTTGGGGGGAGTACAATGAGCAGTTCTTC. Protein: CATSWGEYNEQFF.

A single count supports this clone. Written as DNA, the CDR3 is TGCGCCAGCAGCTTGGGCCGGGACACAAAGAGTTATGGCTACACCTTC. This encodes CASSLGRDTKSYGYTF. The rearrangement uses TRBV5-1 and TRBJ1-2; D is perhaps TRBD1 (6 bases). V lost 0 bases and J 5 bases, leaving 17 bases between the germline ends. The CDR3 contains 16 residues. Per germline, CDR1 SGHRS and CDR2 YFSETQ.

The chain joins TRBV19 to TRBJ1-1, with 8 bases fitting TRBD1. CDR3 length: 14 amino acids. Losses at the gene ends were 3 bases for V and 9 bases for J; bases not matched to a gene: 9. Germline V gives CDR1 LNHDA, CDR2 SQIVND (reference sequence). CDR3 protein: CASSIGQGFSQAFF. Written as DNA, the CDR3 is TGTGCCAGTAGTATTGGACAGGGCTTTAGTCAAGCTTTCTTT.

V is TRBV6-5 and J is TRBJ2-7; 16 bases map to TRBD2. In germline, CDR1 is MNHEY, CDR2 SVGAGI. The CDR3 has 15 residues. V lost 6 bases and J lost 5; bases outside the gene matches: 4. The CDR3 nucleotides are TGTGCCAGCAGAGGGACTAGCGGGGGGGTCAACGAGCAGTACTTC. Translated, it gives CASRGTSGGVNEQYF.

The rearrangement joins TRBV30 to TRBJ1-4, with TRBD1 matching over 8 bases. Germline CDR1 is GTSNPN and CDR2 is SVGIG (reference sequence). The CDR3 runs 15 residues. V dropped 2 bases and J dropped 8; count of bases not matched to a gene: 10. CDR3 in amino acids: CAWSTPDRVGEKLFF. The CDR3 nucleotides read TGTGCCTGGAGTACTCCGGACAGGGTGGGCGAAAAACTGTTTTTT.

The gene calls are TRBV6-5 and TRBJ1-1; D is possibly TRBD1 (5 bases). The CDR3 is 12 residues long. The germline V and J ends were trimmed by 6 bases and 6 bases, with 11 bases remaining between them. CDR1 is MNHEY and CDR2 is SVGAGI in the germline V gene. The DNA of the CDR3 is TGTGCCAGCAGACAGGCGGGGTCTGAAGCTTTCTTT. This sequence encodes CASRQAGSEAFF.

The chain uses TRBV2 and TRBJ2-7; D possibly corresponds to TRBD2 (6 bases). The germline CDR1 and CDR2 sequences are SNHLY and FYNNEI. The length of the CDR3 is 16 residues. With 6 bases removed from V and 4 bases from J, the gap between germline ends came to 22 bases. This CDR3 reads CASSQWRGSMLYEQYF. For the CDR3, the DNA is TGTGCCAGCAGCCAATGGCGGGGTTCAATGCTATACGAGCAGTACTTC.

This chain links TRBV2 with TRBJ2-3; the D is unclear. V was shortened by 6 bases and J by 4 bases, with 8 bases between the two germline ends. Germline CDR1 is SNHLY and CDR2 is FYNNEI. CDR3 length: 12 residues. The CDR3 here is CASRVVPDTQYF. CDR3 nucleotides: TGTGCCAGCAGGGTGGTTCCAGATACGCAGTATTTT.

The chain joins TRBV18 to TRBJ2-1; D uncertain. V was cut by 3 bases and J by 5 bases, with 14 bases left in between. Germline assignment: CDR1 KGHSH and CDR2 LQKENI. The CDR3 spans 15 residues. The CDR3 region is CASSPLINSNNEQFF. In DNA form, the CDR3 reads TGTGCCAGCTCACCTCTTATAAACAGCAACAATGAGCAGTTCTTC.

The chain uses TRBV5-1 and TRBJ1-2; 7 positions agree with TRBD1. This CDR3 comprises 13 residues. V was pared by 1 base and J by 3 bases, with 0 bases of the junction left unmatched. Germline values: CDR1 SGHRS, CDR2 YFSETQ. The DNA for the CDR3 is TGCGCCAGCAGCTTGCAGGGGGACTATGGCTACACCTTC. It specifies CASSLQGDYGYTF. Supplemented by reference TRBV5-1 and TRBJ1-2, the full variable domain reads KAGVTQTPRYLIKTRGQQVTLSCSPISGHRSVSWYQQTPGQGLQFLFEYFSETQRNKGNFPGRFSGRQFSNSRSEMNVSTLELGDSALYLCASSLQGDYGYTFGSGTRLTVV.

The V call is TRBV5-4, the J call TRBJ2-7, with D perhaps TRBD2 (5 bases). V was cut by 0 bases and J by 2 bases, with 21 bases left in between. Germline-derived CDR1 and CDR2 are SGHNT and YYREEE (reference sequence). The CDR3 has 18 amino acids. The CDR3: CASSLGLATPRVPYEQYF. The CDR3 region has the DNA TGTGCCAGCAGCTTGGGGCTAGCTACCCCGCGCGTCCCCTACGAGCAGTACTTC.

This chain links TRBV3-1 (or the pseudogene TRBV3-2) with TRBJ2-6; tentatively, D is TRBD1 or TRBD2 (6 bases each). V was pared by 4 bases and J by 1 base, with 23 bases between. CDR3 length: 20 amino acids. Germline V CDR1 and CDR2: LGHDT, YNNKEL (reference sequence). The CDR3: CASSPQSAGGISSGANVLTF. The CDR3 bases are TGTGCCAGCAGCCCCCAATCAGCCGGGGGCATTTCTTCTGGGGCCAACGTCCTGACTTTC.

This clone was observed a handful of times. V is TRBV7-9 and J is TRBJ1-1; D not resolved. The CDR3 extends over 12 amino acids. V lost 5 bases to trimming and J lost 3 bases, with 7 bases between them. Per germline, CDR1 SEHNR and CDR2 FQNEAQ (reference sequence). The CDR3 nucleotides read TGTGCCAGCAGCGCCTTATACACTGAAGCTTTCTTT. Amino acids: CASSALYTEAFF.

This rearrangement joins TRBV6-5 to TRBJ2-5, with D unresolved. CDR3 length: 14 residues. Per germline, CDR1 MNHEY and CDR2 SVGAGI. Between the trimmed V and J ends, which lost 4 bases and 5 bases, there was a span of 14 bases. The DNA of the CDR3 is TGTGCCAGCAGTTTGGACCCGATGGGGGAGACCCAGTACTTC. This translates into CASSLDPMGETQYF.

The CDR3 sequence: CATSSYSGGGDTQYF. The CDR3 DNA sequence: TGTGCCACCAGCAGTTACAGCGGGGGAGGAGATACGCAGTATTTT. The chain uses TRBV15 and TRBJ2-3; 8 bases are shared with TRBD2. Germline CDR1 LNHNV, CDR2 YYDKDF (reference sequence). The CDR3 has 15 residues. The junction had 7 bases not matched to a gene; V was cut back by 3 bases and J by 5 bases.